These 15 T cell receptor beta chains share one sample of origin, sequenced in a study of blood T cell repertoires in COVID-19. Some clones are missing from TCRdb's copy, which holds only in-frame ones; the method was immunoSEQ multiplex PCR. In the table there are under 150,000 clones, less than 90% of which are singletons. Material: peripheral blood. These receptors all stem from a man in his 70s with acute or convalescent COVID-19.

This clone was observed a single time. This chain joins TRBV18 and TRBJ1-6, with D perhaps matching TRBD1 (5 bases). Between the trimmed V and J ends, which lost 3 bases and 8 bases, there was a span of 11 bases. Germline V gene sequence: CDR1 KGHSH, CDR2 LQKENI. There are 14 residues in the CDR3. CDR3 protein: CASSPGGGDSPLHF. The CDR3 coding sequence is TGTGCCAGCTCACCCGGCGGGGGGGATTCACCCCTCCACTTT.

In this sample, this clone turned up once. This chain uses TRBV19 with TRBJ1-1; TRBD1 agrees at 8 bases. There are 16 residues in the CDR3. Germline CDR1 reads LNHDA; CDR2 reads SQIVND (reference sequence). The V gene end was trimmed by 3 bases and the J gene end by 1 base; junction bases not matched to a gene: 7. The CDR3 region is CASSMDREYRNTEAFF. As DNA, the CDR3 is TGTGCCAGTAGTATGGACAGGGAATACAGGAACACTGAAGCTTTCTTT. Complete variable domain (other parts from reference TRBV19 and TRBJ1-1): DGGITQSPKYLFRKEGQNVTLSCEQNLNHDAMYWYRQDPGQGLRLIYYSQIVNDFQKGDIAEGYSVSREKKESFPLTVTSAQKNPTAFYLCASSMDREYRNTEAFFGQGTRLTVV.

This clone turned up a few times. The V gene is TRBV5-3, the J gene TRBJ1-1; TRBD1 is a possible D gene (6 bases). TRBV5-3 is designated an ORF whose function remains uncertain. The V and J ends lost 0 bases and 0 bases respectively, with 6 bases between them. This CDR3 has 14 residues. CDR3: CARSLGQVNTEAFF. CDR3 sequence (DNA): TGTGCCAGAAGCTTGGGACAGGTGAACACTGAAGCTTTCTTT.

The chain employs TRBV12-3 or TRBV12-4 and TRBJ2-7, with 8 nucleotides matching TRBD1. This CDR3 spans 13 amino acids. V lost 3 bases, J lost 3 bases, and 1 base stayed unmatched. The CDR3 region is CASSFGQGYEQYF. CDR3 nucleotides: TGTGCCAGCAGTTTTGGACAGGGCTACGAGCAGTACTTC.

The table lists this clone with many counts. The chain carries TRBV27 and TRBJ2-7; TRBD2 aligns across 8 bases. There are 15 residues in the CDR3. The germline gives CDR1 MNHEY, CDR2 SMNVEV (reference sequence). The J segment lost 4 bases and the V segment lost 7 bases, leaving 12 bases of the junction unmatched. The CDR3 sequence: CASNPVGAGDYEQYF. CDR3 coding DNA: TGTGCCAGCAACCCAGTGGGAGCGGGGGATTACGAGCAGTACTTC.

The rearrangement uses TRBV28 and TRBJ1-6, with D perhaps matching TRBD1 (5 bases). V lost 5 bases to trimming and J lost 7 bases, with 15 bases between them. The germline V gene has CDR1 MDHEN and CDR2 SYDVKM. The CDR3 consists of 15 residues. CDR3 residues: CASSTIGTRNSPLHF. CDR3 nucleotides: TGTGCCAGCAGTACAATAGGGACTCGAAATTCACCCCTCCACTTT.

V and J are TRBV29-1 and TRBJ1-2, with 7 bases identical to TRBD1. CDR3 length equals 12 residues. The J segment lost 8 bases and the V segment lost 2 bases, leaving 5 bases of the junction unmatched. Per germline, CDR1 SQVTM and CDR2 ANQGSEA. CDR3 DNA: TGCAGCGTTGAAATAGACAGGGTCGGCTACACCTTC. Translation: CSVEIDRVGYTF.

The gene calls are TRBV3-1 (or the pseudogene TRBV3-2) and TRBJ2-2, with D uncertain. The CDR3 is 12 residues long. Per germline, CDR1 LGHDT and CDR2 YNNKEL (reference sequence). V lost 8 bases and J lost 9, with 13 bases in between. The CDR3 DNA follows: TGTGCCAGCGCAACCCTGGGCCGGGAGCTGTTTTTT. The encoded protein is CASATLGRELFF.

The chain is built from TRBV3-1 (or the pseudogene TRBV3-2) and TRBJ1-6, with 9 bases aligning to TRBD1. V shed 4 bases, J shed 7 bases, and the junction held 11 bases outside the gene matches. The CDR3 is 17 residues long. Germline CDR1 is LGHDT and CDR2 is YNNKEL (reference sequence). This CDR3 is CASSLRGNRGQNSPLHF. CDR3 DNA: TGTGCCAGCAGCCTAAGAGGAAACAGGGGGCAAAATTCACCCCTCCACTTT.

This clone was recorded a few times. J is TRBJ2-3 and V is TRBV6-6; D not resolved. The length of the CDR3 is 15 residues. Germline V CDR1 and CDR2: MNHNY, SVGAGI (reference sequence). V lost 2 bases and J lost 0, with 9 bases in between. This CDR3 reads CASSYGIISTDTQYF. The CDR3 DNA sequence: TGTGCCAGCAGTTACGGCATCATAAGCACAGATACGCAGTATTTT.

The count of this clone is one. V and J are TRBV6-5 and TRBJ2-7; a possible D gene is TRBD1 (6 bases). The V gene lost 2 bases and the J gene lost 4 bases, with 9 bases spanning the gap. This CDR3 has 13 residues. CDR1 MNHEY and CDR2 SVGAGI come from the germline V gene. CDR3 DNA sequence: TGTGCCAGCAGTTACGGGACACCGTACGAGCAGTACTTC. Its translation is CASSYGTPYEQYF.

The gene calls are TRBV6-5 and TRBJ1-2, with 7 positions matching TRBD1. This CDR3 spans 11 amino acids. Unmatched junction bases numbered 0, after V lost 6 bases and J lost 5 bases. Per the germline V gene, CDR1 is MNHEY and CDR2 is SVGAGI. The chain's CDR3 is CASRTGYGYTF. The CDR3 DNA follows: TGTGCCAGCAGGACAGGGTATGGCTACACCTTC.

The rearrangement links TRBV6-6 to TRBJ1-5; tentatively, D is TRBD1 (5 bases). Between the trimmed V and J ends, which lost 11 bases and 4 bases, there was a span of 15 bases. The CDR3 totals 13 residues. Germline V gene sequence: CDR1 MNHNY, CDR2 SVGAGI (reference sequence). DNA for the CDR3: TGTGCCTCCTCCCAGGGAGGGAATCAGCCCCAGCATTTT. Protein: CASSQGGNQPQHF.

In its sample, this clone ranks as medium-sized. Here the CDR3 reads CASSLGARADEKLFF. CDR3 DNA sequence: TGTGCCAGCAGCTTAGGGGCCAGGGCGGATGAAAAACTGTTTTTT. The V gene is TRBV11-2, the J gene TRBJ1-4; D perhaps matches TRBD1 (5 bases). The V gene lost 1 base and the J gene lost 6 bases, with 12 bases spanning the gap. Looked up from germline, CDR1 is SGHAT and CDR2 is FQNNGV. The CDR3 totals 15 residues.

V and J are TRBV2 and TRBJ1-6, with 10 bases identical to TRBD1. V lost 7 bases and J lost 9; bases outside the gene matches: 3. The CDR3 has 13 residues. The germline V gene encodes CDR1 SNHLY and CDR2 FYNNEI. The CDR3 here is CASTGTGASPLHF. The CDR3 bases are TGTGCCAGCACCGGGACAGGGGCTTCACCCCTCCACTTT. The full variable domain, in which reference TRBV2 and TRBJ1-6 provide the parts outside the CDR3, is EPEVTQTPSHQVTQMGQEVILRCVPISNHLYFYWYRQILGQKVEFLVSFYNNEISEKSEIFDDQFSVERPDGSNFTLKIRSTKLEDSAMYFCASTGTGASPLHFGNGTRLTVT.